Below are 22 T cell receptor beta chains sequenced from a single sample in a study of long-term antiretroviral therapy in people with HIV. At survey level, the immunoSEQ assay was run in its v3.0 version. TCRdb keeps only in-frame clones here, not all; method: immunoSEQ multiplex PCR. This table holds fewer than 45,000 clones, roughly 81% found once. Source: unsorted PBMCs, taken just over 2.7 years before starting antiretroviral therapy. The receptors were sampled from a woman aged 25-40 years with HIV.

Concerning this clone: One junction end disagrees with the germline gene, perhaps due to a read error. The chain couples TRBV10-3 to TRBJ1-2, with D hard to call. This CDR3 spans 14 amino acids. Germline CDR1 is ENHRY and CDR2 is SYGVKD. In DNA, the CDR3 is TGTGCCATCAGTGAGTCCGGCAGCCTCTATGGCTACGCCTTC. It codes for CAISESGSLYGYAF.

The rearrangement links TRBV18 to TRBJ1-2; D gene uncertain. CDR3 size: 12 residues. Trimming removed 3 bases at V and 8 bases at J, with 10 bases between. Per the germline V gene, CDR1 is KGHSH and CDR2 is LQKENI. The CDR3 nucleotides read TGTGCCAGCTCACCTGTCGGGGTAGGCTACACCTTC. It translates to CASSPVGVGYTF.

The rearrangement uses TRBV11-1 and TRBJ2-5; either TRBD1 or TRBD2 may fit D (6 bases each). The CDR3 is 16 amino acids. V lost 5 bases to trimming and J lost 4 bases, with 20 bases between them. Germline V gives CDR1 SGHAT, CDR2 FQDESV (reference sequence). This chain's CDR3 is CASSQNSLGGGETQYF. CDR3 DNA sequence: TGTGCCAGCAGCCAAAATAGTTTAGGGGGAGGAGAGACCCAGTACTTC.

The chain joins TRBV20-1 to TRBJ2-5; D gene unclear. Germline CDR1 is DFQATT and CDR2 is SNEGSKA (reference sequence). Between the trimmed V and J ends, which lost 2 bases and 5 bases, there was a span of 6 bases. There are 11 residues in the CDR3. The CDR3 loop is CSARPVETQYF. Written as DNA, the CDR3 is TGCAGTGCTAGACCTGTCGAGACCCAGTACTTC.

The chain has TRBV5-1 and TRBJ1-2; the D gene is possibly TRBD1 (5 bases). The CDR3 runs 12 residues. Germline V gene data show CDR1 as SGHRS and CDR2 as YFSETQ. V was shortened by 1 base and J by 6 bases, with 7 bases between the two germline ends. CDR3 nucleotide sequence: TGCGCCAGCAGCTTGAAGGGGCATGGCTACACCTTC. This translates into CASSLKGHGYTF.

V and J are TRBV10-3 and TRBJ1-2; TRBD1 is a possible D gene (5 bases). Trimming left V 10 bases short and J 0 bases short, with 15 bases between. The germline gives CDR1 ENHRY, CDR2 SYGVKD. The CDR3 covers 14 residues. The CDR3 reads CATQGVLSNYGYTF. In nucleotides, the CDR3 is TGTGCCACTCAAGGGGTGCTCTCTAACTATGGCTACACCTTC.

A few counts support this clone. The V call is TRBV4-2, the J call TRBJ1-1; TRBD1 might be the D (6 bases). CDR3 length equals 14 residues. V was shortened by 1 base and J by 8 bases, with 14 bases between the two germline ends. The V gene's germline CDR1 is LGHNA and CDR2 YNFKEQ. The CDR3 region is CASSQGGQASEAFF. The CDR3 DNA follows: TGTGCCAGCAGCCAAGGGGGGCAGGCGTCCGAAGCTTTCTTT.

The V call is TRBV29-1, the J call TRBJ2-4; TRBD2 matches at 10 bases. Germline loops: CDR1 SQVTM, CDR2 ANQGSEA. V was clipped by 3 bases and J by 7 bases; unmatched bases: 0. The CDR3 totals 12 residues. This CDR3 reads CSVETSGNIQYF. The CDR3 bases are TGCAGCGTTGAGACTAGCGGGAACATTCAGTACTTC. The whole variable domain, filled in from reference TRBV29-1 and TRBJ2-4, reads SAVISQKPSRDICQRGTSLTIQCQVDSQVTMMFWYRQQPGQSLTLIATANQGSEATYESGFVIDKFPISRPNLTFSTLTVSNMSPEDSSIYLCSVETSGNIQYFGAGTRLSVL.

The J gene is TRBJ2-6, the V gene TRBV30; no clear D gene. CDR3 length equals 13 residues. CDR1 and CDR2 from the germline V gene are GTSNPN and SVGIG (reference sequence). V was clipped by 3 bases and J by 3 bases, with 6 bases between them. DNA of the CDR3: TGTGCCTGGAGGGTAAATGGGGCCAACGTCCTGACTTTC. This codes for CAWRVNGANVLTF.

This clone turned up a few times. The rearrangement links TRBV7-8 to TRBJ1-5, with TRBD1 matching over 12 bases. CDR3 length: 15 residues. V lost 4 bases and J lost 7; bases outside the gene matches: 5. Per the germline V gene, CDR1 is SGHVS and CDR2 is FQNEAQ. This chain's CDR3 is CASSSGTGGRQPQHF. The CDR3 coding sequence is TGTGCCAGCAGCTCCGGGACAGGGGGCAGACAGCCCCAGCATTTT.

This clone was seen once. The CDR3 nucleotides read TGTGCCAGCAGCTTACGACAGGGCCCCACAGATACGCAGTATTTT. It is translated as CASSLRQGPTDTQYF. The chain couples TRBV7-6 to TRBJ2-3; the match to TRBD1 covers 7 bases. This CDR3 is built from 15 residues. V shed 2 bases and J 2 bases; nucleotides not matched to a gene: 4. Per the germline V gene, CDR1 is SGHVS and CDR2 is FNYEAQ.

The chain recombines TRBV2 with TRBJ2-1; 13 bases are a match to TRBD2. This CDR3 spans 16 amino acids. The V segment lost 6 bases and the J segment 4 bases; nucleotides outside the gene matches: 6. From germline, CDR1 is SNHLY and CDR2 FYNNEI. For the CDR3, the DNA is TGTGCCAGCAGCGCCGGACTAGCGGGGGCTTACAATGAGCAGTTCTTC. Translated, it gives CASSAGLAGAYNEQFF.

This clone is a singleton in its sample. The chain links TRBV11-2 to TRBJ1-6; D gene uncertain. V lost 4 bases, J lost 7 bases, and 11 bases lay in between. CDR3 length equals 14 residues. Germline CDR1 SGHAT, CDR2 FQNNGV. CDR3 in amino acids: CASSSGRLNSPLHF. In DNA form, the CDR3 reads TGTGCCAGCAGCTCCGGACGGCTAAATTCACCCCTCCACTTT.

This clone was seen more than once but under ten times. The chain links TRBV10-3 to TRBJ2-2, with unresolved D. The CDR3 contains 14 residues. Germline V gene data show CDR1 as ENHRY and CDR2 as SYGVKD. V lost 11 bases to trimming and J lost 6 bases, with 19 bases between them. The CDR3 region is CAALPSISPGELFF. As DNA, the CDR3 is TGTGCCGCCCTGCCGAGTATCAGTCCCGGGGAGCTGTTTTTT.

The chain carries TRBV29-1 and TRBJ1-2; D remains ambiguous. Germline V gene data show CDR1 as SQVTM and CDR2 as ANQGSEA. Trimming shortened V by 7 bases and J by 4 bases, and 16 bases separated the two germline ends. The CDR3 is made up of 13 amino acids. CDR3 bases: TGCAGCGCCAGTGCGGGCGGGAGCTATGGCTACACCTTC. As protein: CSASAGGSYGYTF.

This clone appeared a few times. The rearrangement uses TRBV28 and TRBJ1-2; unclear D gene. Germline CDR1 is MDHEN and CDR2 is SYDVKM. The CDR3 length is 15 residues. Trimming removed 7 bases at V and 2 bases at J, with 17 bases between. CDR3 nucleotides: TGTGCCAGCACCTCTAGTCGGCGGGGAAACTATGGCTACACCTTC. Translated, it gives CASTSSRRGNYGYTF.

The chain recombines TRBV19 with TRBJ2-3; D may be TRBD1 (5 bases). V was shortened by 4 bases and J by 0 bases, with 14 bases between the two germline ends. This CDR3 is built from 16 residues. Germline-derived CDR1 and CDR2 are LNHDA and SQIVND (reference sequence). The CDR3 nucleotides are TGTGCCAGTAGTAGGACAAACCGCCCTAGCACAGATACGCAGTATTTT. Amino acid sequence: CASSRTNRPSTDTQYF. Looking up the rest from reference TRBV19 and TRBJ2-3 gives the full variable domain: DGGITQSPKYLFRKEGQNVTLSCEQNLNHDAMYWYRQDPGQGLRLIYYSQIVNDFQKGDIAEGYSVSREKKESFPLTVTSAQKNPTAFYLCASSRTNRPSTDTQYFGPGTRLTVL.

This chain joins TRBV11-3 and TRBJ1-3, with no clear D. CDR3 length equals 13 residues. Germline CDR1 SGHNT, CDR2 YENEEA. V lost 0 bases, J lost 2 bases, and 2 bases lay in between. Here the CDR3 reads CASSLDPGNTIYF. The CDR3 region has the DNA TGTGCCAGCAGCTTAGACCCTGGAAACACCATATATTTT.

V gene TRBV10-3 combines with J gene TRBJ1-2; 7 nucleotides agree with TRBD1. Germline CDR1 and CDR2: ENHRY and SYGVKD. This CDR3 is built from 17 residues. V shed 4 bases and J 0 bases; nucleotides not matched to a gene: 11. The CDR3 DNA reads TGTGCCATCAGTGTAACACAGGGGACAGATGCTAACTATGGCTACACCTTC. It codes for CAISVTQGTDANYGYTF.

The table lists this clone with a few counts. The rearrangement links TRBV2 to TRBJ1-2, with a possible D match to TRBD1 (5 bases). The germline V gene has CDR1 SNHLY and CDR2 FYNNEI. The CDR3 is 12 amino acids. Trimming shortened V by 8 bases and J by 1 base, and 8 bases separated the two germline ends. The CDR3: CASSGDNYGYTF. The CDR3, as DNA: TGTGCCAGCTCGGGGGATAACTATGGCTACACCTTC.

This clone was seen a single time. This chain joins TRBV9 and TRBJ2-7, with 9 nucleotides matching TRBD1. Germline-derived CDR1 and CDR2 are SGDLS and YYNGEE. There are 15 residues in the CDR3. V lost 0 bases and J lost 5; bases outside the gene matches: 6. The CDR3 protein is CASSVGGTGFHEQYF. As DNA, the CDR3 is TGTGCCAGCAGCGTAGGCGGGACAGGGTTTCACGAGCAGTACTTC.

The chain carries TRBV12-5 and TRBJ2-7, with D perhaps matching TRBD1 (5 bases). The CDR3 contains 12 residues. From germline, CDR1 is LGHNT and CDR2 FRNRAP. CDR3: CASGLGQGPPSV. The CDR3 DNA is TGTGCTAGTGGTTTGGGCCAGGGTCCCCCCAGCGTC.